These 7 T cell receptor beta chains were sequenced from one sample in a study of T cell changes during pregnancy in multiple sclerosis (dated 2019 in TCRdb). Library preparation employed the immunoSEQ multiplex PCR assay. TCRdb re-hosts the immuneACCESS table, in-frame sequences only. Its copies lack some clones; in the studies checked, an unresolved V gene accounts for under half of them, and the cause for the rest is not known. This sample is represented by approximately 74,000 clones; almost 95% of them were singletons. The leading ten clones occupy over 2% of the sample. Source: peripheral blood, taken before pregnancy. The receptors come from a female donor with multiple sclerosis, enrolled in a pregnancy study.

The chain recombines TRBV7-9 with TRBJ1-4, with TRBD1 matching over 7 bases. Trimming cost V 4 bases and J 4 bases; bases outside gene matches: 9. The CDR3 loop spans 16 amino acids. CDR1 SEHNR and CDR2 FQNEAQ come from the germline V gene (reference sequence). The CDR3 sequence: CASSWAKQGINEKLFF. CDR3 sequence (DNA): TGTGCCAGCAGCTGGGCAAAACAGGGGATTAATGAAAAACTGTTTTTT. The full variable domain, its missing parts supplied by reference TRBV7-9 and TRBJ1-4, is DTGVSQNPRHKITKRGQNVTFRCDPISEHNRLYWYRQTLGQGPEFLTYFQNEAQLEKSRLLSDRFSAERPKGSFSTLEIQRTEQGDSAMYLCASSWAKQGINEKLFFGSGTQLSVL.

This chain uses TRBV5-1 with TRBJ1-4; TRBD1 matches 8 bases. Trimming cost V 1 base and J 5 bases; bases outside gene matches: 4. CDR1 is SGHRS and CDR2 is YFSETQ in the germline V gene. The CDR3 covers 15 residues. The CDR3 protein is CASSLITGGNEKLFF. The CDR3 nucleotides are TGCGCCAGCAGCTTGATTACAGGGGGAAATGAAAAACTGTTTTTT.

As DNA, the CDR3 is TGTGCCAGCAACCCACAGGGGTGGGCCACTGAAGCTTTCTTT. Its protein product is CASNPQGWATEAFF. The chain uses TRBV2 and TRBJ1-1; 7 bases map to TRBD1. The CDR3 loop spans 14 amino acids. Unmatched junction bases numbered 9, after V lost 7 bases and J lost 4 bases. The germline CDR1 and CDR2 sequences are SNHLY and FYNNEI.

V is TRBV7-9 and J is TRBJ2-7, with a weak D call TRBD1 (5 bases). Trimming took 3 bases from V and 2 from J, leaving 14 bases between them. The CDR3 has 15 amino acids. Germline loops: CDR1 SEHNR, CDR2 FQNEAQ (reference sequence). CDR3 amino acids: CASSFFKDTTYEQYF. The CDR3 DNA sequence: TGTGCCAGCAGCTTCTTTAAGGACACAACCTACGAGCAGTACTTC.

The chain has TRBV7-9 and TRBJ1-1; D perhaps matches TRBD1 (6 bases). Looked up from germline, CDR1 is SEHNR and CDR2 is FQNEAQ (reference sequence). The CDR3 is made up of 15 amino acids. Trimming stripped 3 bases from V and 5 bases from J, with 16 bases between. The CDR3 DNA follows: TGTGCCAGCAGCTTGGCCGGACATACAGGGACTGAAGCTTTCTTT. The encoded protein is CASSLAGHTGTEAFF.

V is TRBV28 and J is TRBJ1-5; 10 positions match TRBD1. CDR1 is MDHEN and CDR2 is SYDVKM in the germline V gene. The junction had 1 base not matched to a gene; V was cut back by 4 bases and J by 1 base. The CDR3 consists of 15 residues. In DNA, the CDR3 is TGTGCCAGCAGTTGGGGACAGGGGAGCAATCAGCCCCAGCATTTT. As protein: CASSWGQGSNQPQHF.

The chain joins TRBV6-6 to TRBJ1-2, with TRBD1 matching over 7 bases. The CDR3 covers 14 residues. V shed 7 bases and J 0 bases; nucleotides not matched to a gene: 5. The V gene's germline CDR1 is MNHNY and CDR2 SVGAGI (reference sequence). The DNA for the CDR3 is TGTGCCAGCAACCAGGACAGGACTAACTATGGCTACACCTTC. Its translation: CASNQDRTNYGYTF.